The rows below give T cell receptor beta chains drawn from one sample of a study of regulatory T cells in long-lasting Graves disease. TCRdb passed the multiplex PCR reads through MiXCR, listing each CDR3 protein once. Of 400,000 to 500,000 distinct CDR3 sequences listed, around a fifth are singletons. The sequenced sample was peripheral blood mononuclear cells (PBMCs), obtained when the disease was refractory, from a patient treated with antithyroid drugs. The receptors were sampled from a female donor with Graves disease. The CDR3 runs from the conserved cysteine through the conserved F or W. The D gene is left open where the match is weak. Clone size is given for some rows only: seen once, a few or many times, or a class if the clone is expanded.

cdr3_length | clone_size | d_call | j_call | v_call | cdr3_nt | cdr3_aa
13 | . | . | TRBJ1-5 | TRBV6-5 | TGTGCCAGCAGTTTTTATAGCAATCAGCCCCAGCATTTT | CASSFYSNQPQHF
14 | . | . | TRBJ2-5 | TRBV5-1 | TGCGCCAGCAGCCCCGGGGGGCTGGAAGAGACCCAGTACTTC | CASSPGGLEETQYF
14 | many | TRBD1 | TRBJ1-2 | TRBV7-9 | TGTGCCAGCAGCTTTGTCCAGGGGGCCTATGGCTACACCTTC | CASSFVQGAYGYTF
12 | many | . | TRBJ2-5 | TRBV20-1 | TGCAGTGCTAGACCTCTAGCAGAGACCCAGTACTTC | CSARPLAETQYF
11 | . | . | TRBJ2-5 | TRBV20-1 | TGCAGTGCCCGATGGTCGGAGACCCAGTACTTC | CSARWSETQYF
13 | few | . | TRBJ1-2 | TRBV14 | TGTGCCAGCAGCCAAGATCCCACATATGGCTACACCTTC | CASSQDPTYGYTF
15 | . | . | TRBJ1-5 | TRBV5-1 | TGCGCCAGCAGCTTGGCCCCGGACGGCCTAAGGCCCCAGCATTTT | CASSLAPDGLRPQHF
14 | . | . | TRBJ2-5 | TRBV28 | TGTGCCAGCAGGTTCGGGGGGCCGCGGGAGACCCAGTACTTC | CASRFGGPRETQYF
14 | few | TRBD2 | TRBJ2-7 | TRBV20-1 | TGCAGTGCTAGTTCCTCAGGGAGGGCCCACGAGCAGTACTTC | CSASSSGRAHEQYF
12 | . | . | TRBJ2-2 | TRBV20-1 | TGCAGTGCGCTCAGGAACACCGGGGAGCTGTTTTTT | CSALRNTGELFF
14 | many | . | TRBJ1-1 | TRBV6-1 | TGTGCCAGCACTTCCGGGACACTGAACACTGAAGCTTTCTTT | CASTSGTLNTEAFF
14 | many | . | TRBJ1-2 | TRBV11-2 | TGTGCCAGCAGCCAATTCCGGGACGGCTATGGCTACACCTTC | CASSQFRDGYGYTF
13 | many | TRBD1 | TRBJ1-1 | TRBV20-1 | TGCAGTGCCCAGGGGGTATTAAACACTGAAGCTTTCTTT | CSAQGVLNTEAFF
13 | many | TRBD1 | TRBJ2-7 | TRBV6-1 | TGTGCCACCCTGGGACAGGGGTACTACGAGCAGTACTTC | CATLGQGYYEQYF
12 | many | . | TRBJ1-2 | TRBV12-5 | TGTGCTAGTGGGACGGCGAACTATGGCTACACCTTC | CASGTANYGYTF
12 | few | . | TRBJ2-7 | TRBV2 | TGTGCCAGCAGTACCCGCATCTACGAGCAGTACTTC | CASSTRIYEQYF
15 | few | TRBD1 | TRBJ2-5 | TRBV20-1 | TGCAGTGCTAGAGATATCGGACAGGGTCAAGAGACCCAGTACTTC | CSARDIGQGQETQYF